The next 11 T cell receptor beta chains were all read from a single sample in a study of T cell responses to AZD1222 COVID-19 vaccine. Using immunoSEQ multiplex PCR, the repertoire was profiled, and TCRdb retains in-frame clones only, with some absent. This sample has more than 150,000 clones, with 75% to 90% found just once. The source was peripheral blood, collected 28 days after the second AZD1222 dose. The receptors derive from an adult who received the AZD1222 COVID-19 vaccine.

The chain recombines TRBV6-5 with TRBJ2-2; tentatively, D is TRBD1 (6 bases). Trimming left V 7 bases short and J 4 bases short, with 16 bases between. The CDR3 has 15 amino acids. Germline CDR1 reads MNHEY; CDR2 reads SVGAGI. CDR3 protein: CASMTGQGRTGELFF. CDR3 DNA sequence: TGTGCCAGCATGACAGGCCAGGGTCGCACCGGGGAGCTGTTTTTT.

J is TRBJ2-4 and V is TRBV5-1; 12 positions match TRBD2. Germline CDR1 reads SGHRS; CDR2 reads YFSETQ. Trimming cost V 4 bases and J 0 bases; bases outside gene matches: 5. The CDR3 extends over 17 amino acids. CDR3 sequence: CASSAGLAGLAKNIQYF. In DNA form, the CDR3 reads TGCGCCAGCAGCGCGGGACTAGCGGGTTTAGCCAAAAACATTCAGTACTTC.

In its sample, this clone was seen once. The CDR3 DNA sequence: TGTGCCAGTGGGAGGAGAAGGAATGAGCAGTTCTTC. Translation gives CASGRRRNEQFF. This chain links TRBV19 with TRBJ2-1, with a tentative D call TRBD2 (6 bases). The CDR3 is 12 amino acids. The germline CDR1 and CDR2 sequences are LNHDA and SQIVND (reference sequence). V dropped 8 bases and J dropped 7 bases, with 12 bases sitting between them.

The chain's CDR3 is CASSPRQGDQPQHF. The CDR3 coding sequence is TGTGCCAGCTCACCAAGACAGGGGGATCAGCCCCAGCATTTT. The J gene is TRBJ1-5, the V gene TRBV18; the match to TRBD1 covers 9 bases. CDR3 length equals 14 residues. V dropped 2 bases and J dropped 5; count of bases not matched to a gene: 1. The germline V gene encodes CDR1 KGHSH and CDR2 LQKENI. Complete variable domain (other parts from reference TRBV18 and TRBJ1-5): NAGVMQNPRHLVRRRGQEARLRCSPMKGHSHVYWYRQLPEEGLKFMVYLQKENIIDESGMPKERFSAEFPKEGPSILRIQQVVRGDSAAYFCASSPRQGDQPQHFGDGTRLSIL.

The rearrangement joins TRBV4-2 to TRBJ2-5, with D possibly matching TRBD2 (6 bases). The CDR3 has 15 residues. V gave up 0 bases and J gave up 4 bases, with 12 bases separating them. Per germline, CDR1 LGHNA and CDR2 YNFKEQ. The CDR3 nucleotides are TGTGCCAGCAGCCAAGATCCGGGGGTGGCAGAGACCCAGTACTTC. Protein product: CASSQDPGVAETQYF.

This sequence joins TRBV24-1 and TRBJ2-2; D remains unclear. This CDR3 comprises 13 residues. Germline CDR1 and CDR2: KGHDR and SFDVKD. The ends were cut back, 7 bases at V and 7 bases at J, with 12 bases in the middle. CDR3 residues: CATRDRVFGELFF. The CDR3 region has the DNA TGTGCCACCAGGGATAGGGTTTTCGGGGAGCTGTTTTTT.

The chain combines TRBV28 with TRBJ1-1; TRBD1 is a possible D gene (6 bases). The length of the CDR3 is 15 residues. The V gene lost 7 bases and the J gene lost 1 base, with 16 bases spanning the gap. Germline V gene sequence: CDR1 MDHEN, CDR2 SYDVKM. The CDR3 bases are TGTGCCAGCACCCCTGGGGGGGCTTGGAACACTGAAGCTTTCTTT. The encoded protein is CASTPGGAWNTEAFF.

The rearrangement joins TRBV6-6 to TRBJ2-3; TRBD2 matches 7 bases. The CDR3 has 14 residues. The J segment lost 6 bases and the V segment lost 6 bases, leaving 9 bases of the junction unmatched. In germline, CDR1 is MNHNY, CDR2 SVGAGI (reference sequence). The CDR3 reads CASSREGRWDTQYF. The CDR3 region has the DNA TGTGCCAGCAGCAGGGAGGGCCGTTGGGATACGCAGTATTTT.

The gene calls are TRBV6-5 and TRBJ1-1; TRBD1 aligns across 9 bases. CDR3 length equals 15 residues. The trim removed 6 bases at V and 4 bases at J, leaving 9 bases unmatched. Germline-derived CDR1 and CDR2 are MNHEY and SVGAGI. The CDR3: CASSMTGTGITEAFF. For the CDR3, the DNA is TGTGCCAGCAGCATGACCGGGACAGGGATCACTGAAGCTTTCTTT.

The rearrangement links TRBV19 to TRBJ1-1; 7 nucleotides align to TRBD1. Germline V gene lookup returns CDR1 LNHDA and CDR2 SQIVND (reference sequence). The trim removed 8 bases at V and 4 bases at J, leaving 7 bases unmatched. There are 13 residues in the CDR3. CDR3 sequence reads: CASQTGMGTEAFF. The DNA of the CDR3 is TGTGCCAGTCAGACAGGGATGGGCACTGAAGCTTTCTTT.

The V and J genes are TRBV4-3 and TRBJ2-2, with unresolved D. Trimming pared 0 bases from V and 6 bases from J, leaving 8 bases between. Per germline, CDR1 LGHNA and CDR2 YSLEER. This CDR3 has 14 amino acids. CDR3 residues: CASSQESVSGELFF. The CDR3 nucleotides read TGCGCCAGCAGCCAAGAATCCGTCTCCGGGGAGCTGTTTTTT.